This T cell receptor beta chain appears in the sequencing data of a study of blood T cell repertoires in COVID-19. Study-level background: Sites in the United States, Italy and Spain provided acute and convalescent COVID-19 samples.

This clone was seen just once. Seattle's enrolled individuals joined amid active infection and were then monitored longitudinally. Germline CDR1 and CDR2: SGHAT and FQNNGV. The CDR3 has 16 amino acids. V was cut by 0 bases and J by 3 bases, with 15 bases left in between. Authors' methods: Cell counts per sample came from amplifying reference gene primers. Sequencing used immunoSEQ multiplex PCR; TCRdb keeps in-frame clones, though not all of them. For V, J and clone size, that table is used; D and trimming come from the DNA. The table lists more than 80,000 clones, roughly 87% of them singletons. The source material was peripheral blood. The chain joins TRBV11-2 to TRBJ2-7, with D perhaps matching TRBD2 (7 bases). The sequence was obtained from a man aged 18 to 30 with COVID-19, enrolled during active disease. The CDR3 region is CASSLDRGARLYEQYF. The CDR3 DNA sequence: TGTGCCAGCAGCTTAGATCGGGGGGCGCGCCTCTACGAGCAGTACTTC.